This TCR beta chain came from a study of metastatic and nonmetastatic thyroid tumors. Across the whole study: Malignant thyroid and benign thyroid patients provided blood and tumor or nodule tissue whose repertoires were compared.

All patients were treatment-naive before thyroid surgery. There are 14 residues in the CDR3. Germline V CDR1 and CDR2: SGHAT, FQNNGV. Trimming removed 2 bases from V and 2 bases from J, with 9 bases in between. Original analysis: Between-group CDR3 differences, defined by clinicopathological status, yielded a distant-metastasis classifier for papillary thyroid cancer. TCRdb used MiXCR to call clones anew from the PCR reads. These V and J calls originate from TCRdb's pipeline instead of the authors' own analysis. There are 50,000 or so clones in the sample; approximately 15% occur only once, and 2.5% to 3.5% lies in the top ten. The sample holds many counts of this clone. The target antigen is unknown. Overall study results and limits: Malignant tumors reportedly showed significantly higher TCR beta diversity than benign nodules in both blood and tumor.

Material for sequencing was blood. This TCR came from a female donor with papillary thyroid cancer or a benign thyroid nodule (not recorded which). Some clones in this sample may be carry-over from other donors' samples. The chain recombines TRBV11-2 with TRBJ1-2; D might be TRBD1 (5 bases). In nucleotides, the CDR3 is TGTGCCAGCAGCTTATCTAGACAGAACTATGGCTACACCTTC. It encodes CASSLSRQNYGYTF.